Listed below are T cell receptor beta chains from one sample, sequenced in a study of regulatory T cells in long-lasting Graves disease. TCRdb analysed the multiplex PCR reads with MiXCR anew, one entry per CDR3 protein. Of around 470,000 distinct CDR3 sequences in the sample, around 13% were seen once. These data are also associated with another study on T cells in Graves' hyperthyroidism and ophthalmopathy.

This material consisted of peripheral blood mononuclear cells (PBMCs), taken at new diagnosis, from a patient treated with antithyroid drugs. The source of these receptors is a woman between 50 and 59 years old with Graves disease. CDR3s include the opening cysteine and the closing phenylalanine or tryptophan. D genes are given only for firm matches. Size values are once, few and many counts, or a class for expanded clones, and some rows have none.

clone_size: many; d_call: -; j_call: TRBJ1-2; v_call: TRBV11-2; cdr3_length: 16; cdr3_nt: TGTGCCAGCAGCTTACAGGGCCGGAGGCAAACGTATGGCTACACCTTC; cdr3_aa: CASSLQGRRQTYGYTF
clone_size: many; d_call: -; j_call: TRBJ1-1; v_call: TRBV11-3; cdr3_length: 12; cdr3_nt: TGTGCCAGCAGCTTAGGGCTGGGTGAAGCTTTCTTT; cdr3_aa: CASSLGLGEAFF
clone_size: few; d_call: -; j_call: TRBJ2-3; v_call: TRBV28; cdr3_length: 14; cdr3_nt: TGTGCCAGCAGTTTACCCATGTACACAGATACGCAGTATTTT; cdr3_aa: CASSLPMYTDTQYF
clone_size: -; d_call: TRBD1; j_call: TRBJ1-2; v_call: TRBV30; cdr3_length: 12; cdr3_nt: TGTGCCTGGAGTATCGACAGGGACGGCTACACCTTC; cdr3_aa: CAWSIDRDGYTF
clone_size: few; d_call: -; j_call: TRBJ2-3; v_call: TRBV28; cdr3_length: 14; cdr3_nt: TGTGCCAGCAGGCTATCCTCAGGGGGGTATACGCAGTATTTT; cdr3_aa: CASRLSSGGYTQYF
clone_size: -; d_call: TRBD1; j_call: TRBJ1-2; v_call: TRBV19; cdr3_length: 15; cdr3_nt: TGTGCCAGTAGTAGAGACAGGGCGACCTGGTATGGCTACACCTTC; cdr3_aa: CASSRDRATWYGYTF
clone_size: -; d_call: -; j_call: TRBJ2-1; v_call: TRBV27; cdr3_length: 12; cdr3_nt: TGTGCCATCCTGGGACTTCCTAATGAGCAGTTCTTC; cdr3_aa: CAILGLPNEQFF
clone_size: many; d_call: TRBD2; j_call: TRBJ2-1; v_call: TRBV12-3/TRBV12-4; cdr3_length: 18; cdr3_nt: TGTGCCAGCAGTTTAGGACTAGCGGGAGGGCCCTCAGTCTATGAGCAGTTCTTC; cdr3_aa: CASSLGLAGGPSVYEQFF
clone_size: -; d_call: -; j_call: TRBJ2-3; v_call: TRBV7-9; cdr3_length: 16; cdr3_nt: TGTGCCAGCAGCAAGTCAGTTGGTAGCGGCACAGATACGCAGTATTTT; cdr3_aa: CASSKSVGSGTDTQYF
clone_size: few; d_call: TRBD2; j_call: TRBJ2-7; v_call: TRBV5-8; cdr3_length: 18; cdr3_nt: TGTGCCAGCAGCTTGTGGACAGGGACTAGCGGGACCCCCTACGAGCAGTACTTC; cdr3_aa: CASSLWTGTSGTPYEQYF
clone_size: -; d_call: TRBD2; j_call: TRBJ2-1; v_call: TRBV11-2; cdr3_length: 18; cdr3_nt: TGTGCCAGCAGACCCGCCAGGACTAGCCTACATGGGGGCAATGAGCAGTTCTTC; cdr3_aa: CASRPARTSLHGGNEQFF
clone_size: many; d_call: -; j_call: TRBJ2-7; v_call: TRBV11-2; cdr3_length: 16; cdr3_nt: TGTGCCAGCAGCTTAGATTCGGGGGAGATACCCTACGAGCAGTACTTC; cdr3_aa: CASSLDSGEIPYEQYF
clone_size: -; d_call: TRBD1; j_call: TRBJ1-1; v_call: TRBV7-9; cdr3_length: 15; cdr3_nt: TGTGCCAGCAGCCCCCGCCGGGACAGGGGGCAGGAGGTTTTCTTT; cdr3_aa: CASSPRRDRGQEVFF
clone_size: -; d_call: -; j_call: TRBJ2-3; v_call: TRBV18; cdr3_length: 15; cdr3_nt: TGTGCCAGCTCACCGAAAAGCGGGACAGGAGATACGCAGTATTTT; cdr3_aa: CASSPKSGTGDTQYF
clone_size: -; d_call: -; j_call: TRBJ2-3; v_call: TRBV2; cdr3_length: 13; cdr3_nt: TGTGCCAGCAGTGAGGCTGGCACAGATACGCAGTATTTT; cdr3_aa: CASSEAGTDTQYF
clone_size: -; d_call: TRBD1; j_call: TRBJ2-2; v_call: TRBV7-3; cdr3_length: 16; cdr3_nt: TGTGCCAGCAGCGTATTAGGGACAGGGGATACCGGGGAGCTGTTTTTT; cdr3_aa: CASSVLGTGDTGELFF
clone_size: -; d_call: TRBD2; j_call: TRBJ2-7; v_call: TRBV7-3; cdr3_length: 14; cdr3_nt: TGTGCCAGCGCGCTAGCGGGTGGGACCTACGAGCAGTACTTC; cdr3_aa: CASALAGGTYEQYF
clone_size: many; d_call: -; j_call: TRBJ2-1; v_call: TRBV5-1; cdr3_length: 15; cdr3_nt: TGCGCCAGCAGCTTCTCCGGGACCCCCTACAATGAGCAGTTCTTC; cdr3_aa: CASSFSGTPYNEQFF
clone_size: many; d_call: TRBD2; j_call: TRBJ2-1; v_call: TRBV2; cdr3_length: 18; cdr3_nt: TGTGCCAGCAGTGGTCCAGCCTTTGCGGGAGGAAACTACAATGAGCAGTTCTTC; cdr3_aa: CASSGPAFAGGNYNEQFF
clone_size: -; d_call: -; j_call: TRBJ1-2; v_call: TRBV2; cdr3_length: 14; cdr3_nt: TGTGCCACCGGGGCACGTGGGCTGTATGGAGGCTACACCTTC; cdr3_aa: CATGARGLYGGYTF
clone_size: few; d_call: TRBD2; j_call: TRBJ2-3; v_call: TRBV27; cdr3_length: 17; cdr3_nt: TGTGCCAGCAGTTTATCGAGGGCTAGCGGGAGTCCAGATACGCAGTATTTT; cdr3_aa: CASSLSRASGSPDTQYF
clone_size: many; d_call: -; j_call: TRBJ1-2; v_call: TRBV3-1; cdr3_length: 13; cdr3_nt: TGTGCCAGCAGCCAAGGACAGGCAAGGGGCTACACCTTC; cdr3_aa: CASSQGQARGYTF
clone_size: many; d_call: -; j_call: TRBJ2-5; v_call: TRBV30; cdr3_length: 11; cdr3_nt: TGTGCCTGGGAGACTGTAGAGACCCAGTACTTC; cdr3_aa: CAWETVETQYF
clone_size: few; d_call: TRBD2; j_call: TRBJ2-5; v_call: TRBV24-1; cdr3_length: 18; cdr3_nt: TGTGCCACCAGTGACCTCCAGACTAGCGGGCAACCCCAAGAGACCCAGTACTTC; cdr3_aa: CATSDLQTSGQPQETQYF